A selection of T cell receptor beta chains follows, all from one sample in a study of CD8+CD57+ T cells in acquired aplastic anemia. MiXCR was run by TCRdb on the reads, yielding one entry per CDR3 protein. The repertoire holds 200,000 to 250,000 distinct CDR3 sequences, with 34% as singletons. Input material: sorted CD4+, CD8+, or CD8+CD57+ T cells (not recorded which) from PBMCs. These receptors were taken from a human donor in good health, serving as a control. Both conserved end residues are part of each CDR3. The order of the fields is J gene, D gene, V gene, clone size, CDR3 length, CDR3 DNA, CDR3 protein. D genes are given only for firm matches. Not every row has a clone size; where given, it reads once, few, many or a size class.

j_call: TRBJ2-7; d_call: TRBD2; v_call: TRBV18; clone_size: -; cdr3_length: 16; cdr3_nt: TGTGCCAGCTCACCCCTCTTAGCAGCGGGAGTTCGCGAGCAGTACTTC; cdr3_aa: CASSPLLAAGVREQYF
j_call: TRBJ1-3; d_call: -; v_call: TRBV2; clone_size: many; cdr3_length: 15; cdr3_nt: TGTGCCAGCAGTGAAAGTCTGGACTCTGGAAACACCATATATTTT; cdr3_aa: CASSESLDSGNTIYF
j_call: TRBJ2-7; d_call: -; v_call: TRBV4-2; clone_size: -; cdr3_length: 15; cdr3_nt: TGTGCCAGCAGCCAAGGTGAGAGTAACTCCTACGAGCAGTACTTC; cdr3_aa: CASSQGESNSYEQYF
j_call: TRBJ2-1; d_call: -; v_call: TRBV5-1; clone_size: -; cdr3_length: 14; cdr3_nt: TGCGCCAGCAGCCCAGAACAAGGGCACAATGAGCAGTTCTTC; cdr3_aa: CASSPEQGHNEQFF
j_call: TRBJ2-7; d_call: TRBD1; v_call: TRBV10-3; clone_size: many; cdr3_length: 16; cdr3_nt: TGTGCCATCAGTGAGGGAAGGGACAGGGGGCTATACGAGCAGTACTTC; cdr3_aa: CAISEGRDRGLYEQYF
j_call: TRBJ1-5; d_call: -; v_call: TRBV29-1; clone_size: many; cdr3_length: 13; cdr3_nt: TGCAGCGTTGTGGGGGGTTTCAATCAGCCCCAGCATTTT; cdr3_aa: CSVVGGFNQPQHF
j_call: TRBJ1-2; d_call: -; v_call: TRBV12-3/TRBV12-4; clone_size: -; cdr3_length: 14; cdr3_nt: TGTGCCAGCAAAAAAGCAGGGCCTTTAGGTGGCTACACCTTC; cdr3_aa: CASKKAGPLGGYTF
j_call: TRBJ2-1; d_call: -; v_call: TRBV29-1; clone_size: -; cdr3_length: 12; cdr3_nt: TGCAGCGTTCGGCAGGGGTACAATGAGCAGTTCTTC; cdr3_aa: CSVRQGYNEQFF
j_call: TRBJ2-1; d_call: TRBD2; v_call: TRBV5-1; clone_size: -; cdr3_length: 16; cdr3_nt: TGCGCCAGCAGCTTGGCGGGAGGGCCTTCGTTGAATGAGCAGTTCTTC; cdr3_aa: CASSLAGGPSLNEQFF
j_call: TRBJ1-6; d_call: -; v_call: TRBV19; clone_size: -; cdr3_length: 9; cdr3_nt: TGTGCCAGTAGTACATCCGGACAGTTT; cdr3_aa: CASSTSGQF
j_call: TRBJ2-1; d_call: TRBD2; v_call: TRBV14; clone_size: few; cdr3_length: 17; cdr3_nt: TGTGCCAGCAGCCAATTGTCTAGCGGGGGTGTCTACAATGAGCAGTTCTTC; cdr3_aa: CASSQLSSGGVYNEQFF
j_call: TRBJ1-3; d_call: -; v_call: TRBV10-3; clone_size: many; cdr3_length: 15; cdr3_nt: TGTGCCATCAGTGAACAACAGGGAACTGGAAACACCATATATTTT; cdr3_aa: CAISEQQGTGNTIYF
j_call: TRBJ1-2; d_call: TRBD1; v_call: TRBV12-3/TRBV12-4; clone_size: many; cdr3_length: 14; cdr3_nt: TGTGCCAGCAGTTTAAGAGGGGGCGGATATGGCTACACCTTC; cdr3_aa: CASSLRGGGYGYTF
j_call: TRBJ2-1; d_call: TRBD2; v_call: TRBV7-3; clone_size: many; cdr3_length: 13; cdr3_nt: TGTGCCAGCAGCTTAACGCGGGAGAAGGAGCAGTTCTTC; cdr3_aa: CASSLTREKEQFF
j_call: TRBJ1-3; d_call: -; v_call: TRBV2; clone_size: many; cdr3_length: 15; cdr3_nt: TGTGCCAGCAGTGAATTTTTGGGCTCTGGAAACACCATATATTTT; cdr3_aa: CASSEFLGSGNTIYF
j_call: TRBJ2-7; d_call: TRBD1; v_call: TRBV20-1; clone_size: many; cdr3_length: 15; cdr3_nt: TGCAGTGCTCCGGGACAGGGGGCGCCTTCCTACGAGCAGTACTTC; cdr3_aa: CSAPGQGAPSYEQYF
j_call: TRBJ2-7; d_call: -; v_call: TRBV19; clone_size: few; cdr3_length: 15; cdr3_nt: TGTGCCAGTAGTATTACATCGGGTGCCTCCTACGAGCAGTACTTC; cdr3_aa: CASSITSGASYEQYF
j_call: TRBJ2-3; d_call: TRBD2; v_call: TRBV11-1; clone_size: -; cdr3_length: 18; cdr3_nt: TGTGCCAGCACCGCCGGGGGGGCGGGGGGCCCCAGCACAGATACGCAGTATTTT; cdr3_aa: CASTAGGAGGPSTDTQYF
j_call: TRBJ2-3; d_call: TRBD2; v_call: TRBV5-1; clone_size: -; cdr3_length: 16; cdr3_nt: TGCGCCAGCAGCCCCGGACTAGCGGAAAGCACAGATACGCAGTATTTT; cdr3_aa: CASSPGLAESTDTQYF
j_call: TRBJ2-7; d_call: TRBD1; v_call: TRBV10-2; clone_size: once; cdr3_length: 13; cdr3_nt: TGCGCCAGCATGGGACAGACCTCCTACGAGCAGTACTTC; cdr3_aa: CASMGQTSYEQYF
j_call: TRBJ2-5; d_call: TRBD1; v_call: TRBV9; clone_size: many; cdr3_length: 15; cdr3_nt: TGTGCCAGCAGCGTAGGACAGGGTAAAGTGGAGACCCAGTACTTC; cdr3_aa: CASSVGQGKVETQYF
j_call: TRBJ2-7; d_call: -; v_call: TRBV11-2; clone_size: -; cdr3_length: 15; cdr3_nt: TGTGCCAGCAGCTTAGAAGGATTCCGTTCCTACGAGCAGTACTTC; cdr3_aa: CASSLEGFRSYEQYF
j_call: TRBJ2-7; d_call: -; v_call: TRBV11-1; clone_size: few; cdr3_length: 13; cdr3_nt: TGTGCCAGCAGCCCGGACAGAAACTACGGGCAGTACTTC; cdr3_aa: CASSPDRNYGQYF
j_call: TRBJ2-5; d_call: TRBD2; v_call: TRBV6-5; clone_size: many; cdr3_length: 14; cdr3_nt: TGTGCCAGCAGTTACTCCGGGACTAGTGGGACCCAGTACTTC; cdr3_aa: CASSYSGTSGTQYF
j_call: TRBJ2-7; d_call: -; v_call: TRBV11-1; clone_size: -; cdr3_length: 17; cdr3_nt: TGTGCCAGCAGCACCAACCTGGGGGGTGTCAGACTCCACGAGCAGTACTTC; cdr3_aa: CASSTNLGGVRLHEQYF
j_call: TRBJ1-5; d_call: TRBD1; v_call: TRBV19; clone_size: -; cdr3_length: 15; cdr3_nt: TGTGCCAGTAGGGCGCAGGGGGACAGGGATCAGCCCCAGCATTTT; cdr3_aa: CASRAQGDRDQPQHF
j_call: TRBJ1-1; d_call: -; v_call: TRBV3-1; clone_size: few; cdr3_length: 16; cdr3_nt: TGTGCCAGCAGCCAAGATGAGTCCAGGACGAACACTGAAGCTTTCTTT; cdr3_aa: CASSQDESRTNTEAFF
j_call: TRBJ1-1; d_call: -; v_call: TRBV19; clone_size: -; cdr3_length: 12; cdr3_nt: TGTGCCAGTCTTGCGAGGGGGATAGGAGCTTTCTTT; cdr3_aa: CASLARGIGAFF
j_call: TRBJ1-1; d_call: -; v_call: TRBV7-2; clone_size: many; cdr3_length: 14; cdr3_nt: TGTGCCAGCAGCTTAGTGGCAGGTCACCCTGAAGCTTTCTTT; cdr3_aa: CASSLVAGHPEAFF
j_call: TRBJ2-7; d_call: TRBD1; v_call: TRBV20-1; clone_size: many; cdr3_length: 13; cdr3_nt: TGCAGTGCTTCTCGGGACAGACGTTACGAGCAGTACTTC; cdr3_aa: CSASRDRRYEQYF
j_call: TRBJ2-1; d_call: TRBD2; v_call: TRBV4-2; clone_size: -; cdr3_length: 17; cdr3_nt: TGTGCCAGCAGCCAACCCCACTGGCGGGGGGGAGACAATGAGCAGTTCTTC; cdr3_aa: CASSQPHWRGGDNEQFF
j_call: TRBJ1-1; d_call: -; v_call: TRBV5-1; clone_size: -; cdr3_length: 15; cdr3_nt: TGCGCCAGCAGCTTAGGACAGTCCATGAACACTGAAGCTTCCTTT; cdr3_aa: CASSLGQSMNTEASF
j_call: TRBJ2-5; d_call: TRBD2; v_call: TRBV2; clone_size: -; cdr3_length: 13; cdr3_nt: TGTGCCAGCTCGTACACCGGGGGGGAGACCCAGTACTTC; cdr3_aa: CASSYTGGETQYF
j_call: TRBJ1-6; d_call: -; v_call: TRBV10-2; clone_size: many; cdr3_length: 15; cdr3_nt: TGCGCCAGCAGCAACATAGACTCCTATAATTCACCCCTCCACTTT; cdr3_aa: CASSNIDSYNSPLHF
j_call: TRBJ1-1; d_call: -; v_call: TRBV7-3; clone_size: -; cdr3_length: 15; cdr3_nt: TGTGCCAGCACCCAACTACAGGGACGGGACACTGAAGCTTTCTTT; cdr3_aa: CASTQLQGRDTEAFF
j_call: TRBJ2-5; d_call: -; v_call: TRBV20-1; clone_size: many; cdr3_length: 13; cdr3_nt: TGCAGTGCCATGGGGCCCAGGCTGGAGACCCAGTACTTC; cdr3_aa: CSAMGPRLETQYF
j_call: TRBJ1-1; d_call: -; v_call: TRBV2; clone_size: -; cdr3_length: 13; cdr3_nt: TGTGCCAGCAGTTTGGACGGGAACACTGAGGCTTCCTTT; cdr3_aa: CASSLDGNTEASF
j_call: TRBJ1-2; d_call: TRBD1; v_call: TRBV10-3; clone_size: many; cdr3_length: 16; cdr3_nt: TGTGCCATCAGTGAGTCTCCGACAGGGGAAAACTATGGCTACACCTTC; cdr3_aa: CAISESPTGENYGYTF
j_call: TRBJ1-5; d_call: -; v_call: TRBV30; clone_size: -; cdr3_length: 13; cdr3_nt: TGTGCCTGGAGTCAAAACAGCAATCAGCCCCAGCATTTT; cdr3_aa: CAWSQNSNQPQHF
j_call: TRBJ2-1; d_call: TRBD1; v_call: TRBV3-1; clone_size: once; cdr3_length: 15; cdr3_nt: TGTGCCAGCAACCATTTGGACAGGGGGCCGGGTGAGCAGTTCTTC; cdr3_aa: CASNHLDRGPGEQFF
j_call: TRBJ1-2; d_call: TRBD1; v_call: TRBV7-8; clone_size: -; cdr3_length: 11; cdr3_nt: TGTGCCAGCAGCTTGACAGGGAGTGCGACCTTC; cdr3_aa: CASSLTGSATF
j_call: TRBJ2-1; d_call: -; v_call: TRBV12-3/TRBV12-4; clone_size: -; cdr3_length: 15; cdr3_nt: TGTGCCAGCAGTTTAAATGGCAGGGGTAGCGATGAGCAGTTCTTC; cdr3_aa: CASSLNGRGSDEQFF
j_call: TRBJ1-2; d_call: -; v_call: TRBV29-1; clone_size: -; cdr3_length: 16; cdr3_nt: TGCAGCGTTGAACCCCGGGAGGGGAGGAGGGTCTATGGCTACACCTTC; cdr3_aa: CSVEPREGRRVYGYTF
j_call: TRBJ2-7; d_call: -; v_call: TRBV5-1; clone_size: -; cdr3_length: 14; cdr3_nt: TGCGCCAGCAGCTTGTCCCAGGGAGACTACGAGCAGTACTTC; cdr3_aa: CASSLSQGDYEQYF
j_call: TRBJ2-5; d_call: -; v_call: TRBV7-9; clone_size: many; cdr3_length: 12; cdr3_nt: TGTGCCAGCAGCTTTATACAAGAGACCCAGTACTTC; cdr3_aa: CASSFIQETQYF
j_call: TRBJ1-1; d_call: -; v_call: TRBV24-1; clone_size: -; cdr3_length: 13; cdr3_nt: TGTGCCACCAGTGACCCCTCTTTAGGGGGAGCTTTCTTT; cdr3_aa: CATSDPSLGGAFF
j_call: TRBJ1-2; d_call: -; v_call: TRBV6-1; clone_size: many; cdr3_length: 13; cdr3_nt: TGTGCCAGCAGAAAACAGGCGACCTATGGCTACACCTTC; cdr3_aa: CASRKQATYGYTF
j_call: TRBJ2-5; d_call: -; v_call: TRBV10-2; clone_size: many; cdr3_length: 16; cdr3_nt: TGCGCCAGCAGTGGTTCGGGGGGCGGAAAACAAGAGACCCAGTACTTC; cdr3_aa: CASSGSGGGKQETQYF
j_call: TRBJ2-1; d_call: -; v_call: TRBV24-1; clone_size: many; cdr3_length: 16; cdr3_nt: TGTGCCACCAGTGATGGACCTCCTAAAGGGTACAATGAGCAGTTCTTC; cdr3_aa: CATSDGPPKGYNEQFF
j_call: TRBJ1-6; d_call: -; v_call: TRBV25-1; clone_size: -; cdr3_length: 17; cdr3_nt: TGTGCCAGCAGTGAATTCACAGGCGGCGGCGGTAATTCACCCCTCCACTTT; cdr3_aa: CASSEFTGGGGNSPLHF
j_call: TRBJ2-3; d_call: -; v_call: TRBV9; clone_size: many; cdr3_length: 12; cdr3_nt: TGTGCCAGCAGCCCCCACACAGATACGCAGTATTTT; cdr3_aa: CASSPHTDTQYF
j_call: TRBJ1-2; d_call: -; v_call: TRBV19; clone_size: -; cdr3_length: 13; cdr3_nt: TGTGCCAGTAGTCATTCTCTCGGCTATGGCTACACCTTC; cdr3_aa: CASSHSLGYGYTF